Below, 10 T cell receptor beta chains from the same sample are listed, as sequenced in a study of blood T cell repertoires in COVID-19. Some clones are missing from TCRdb's copy, which holds only in-frame ones; the method was immunoSEQ multiplex PCR. The table includes approximately 100,000 clones, roughly 90% detected once. Sequenced sample: peripheral blood. These receptors were obtained from a human donor in a cohort sampled during active COVID-19.

The rearrangement links TRBV24-1 to TRBJ2-1; D is possibly TRBD1 (5 bases). The CDR3 totals 19 residues. CDR1 is KGHDR, CDR2 SFDVKD, per germline. V was trimmed by 0 bases and J by 0 bases, leaving 17 bases between them. CDR3 protein: CATSDLPDRATSSYNEQFF. DNA for the CDR3: TGTGCCACCAGTGATTTGCCTGACAGAGCGACGAGCTCCTACAATGAGCAGTTCTTC.

The chain has TRBV7-2 and TRBJ2-1, with D possibly being TRBD2 (6 bases). Germline CDR1 is SGHTA and CDR2 is FQGNSA. The CDR3 is 14 amino acids. V was clipped by 5 bases and J by 8 bases, with 16 bases between them. The CDR3 loop is CASSLLTSSHEQFF. Written as DNA, the CDR3 is TGTGCCAGCAGCCTTCTGACTAGTTCGCATGAGCAGTTCTTC.

The rearrangement uses TRBV27 and TRBJ1-5, with D perhaps matching TRBD1 (6 bases). Germline V CDR1 and CDR2: MNHEY, SMNVEV (reference sequence). This CDR3 spans 15 amino acids. The V and J ends lost 2 bases and 4 bases respectively, with 12 bases between them. CDR3 amino acids: CASSLGTKGNQPQHF. The CDR3 DNA reads as TGTGCCAGCAGTTTAGGGACAAAGGGGAATCAGCCCCAGCATTTT.

The chain recombines TRBV6-5 with TRBJ1-1; 7 nucleotides match TRBD1. V gave up 6 bases and J gave up 0 bases; unmatched junction bases: 7. The CDR3 spans 15 residues. Germline CDR1 is MNHEY and CDR2 is SVGAGI. CDR3 sequence reads: CASRRDSPMNTEAFF. In DNA, the CDR3 is TGTGCCAGCAGGAGGGACAGCCCCATGAACACTGAAGCTTTCTTT.

The chain links TRBV7-2 to TRBJ1-4; 10 nucleotides align to TRBD1. CDR1 and CDR2 from the germline V gene are SGHTA and FQGNSA. The CDR3 has 17 amino acids. Unmatched junction bases numbered 7, after V lost 3 bases and J lost 3 bases. The CDR3: CASSFRQGASANEKLFF. Written as DNA, the CDR3 is TGTGCCAGCAGCTTCCGACAGGGGGCTTCAGCTAATGAAAAACTGTTTTTT.

The chain joins TRBV7-9 to TRBJ2-5; D gene ambiguous. V gave up 1 base and J gave up 1 base, with 10 bases separating them. From germline, CDR1 is SEHNR and CDR2 FQNEAQ (reference sequence). This CDR3 spans 15 amino acids. The CDR3 DNA sequence: TGTGCCAGCAGCTTAGTAAACAGCCTCCAAGAGACCCAGTACTTC. Its translation: CASSLVNSLQETQYF.

V gene TRBV27 combines with J gene TRBJ2-1; D possibly corresponds to TRBD2 (6 bases). CDR3 length equals 15 residues. In germline, CDR1 is MNHEY, CDR2 SMNVEV (reference sequence). The ends were cut back, 6 bases at V and 6 bases at J, with 18 bases in the middle. This CDR3 reads CASSPLGGVFNEQFF. The CDR3 coding sequence is TGTGCCAGCAGCCCTTTGGGGGGAGTGTTCAATGAGCAGTTCTTC.

This rearrangement joins TRBV7-9 to TRBJ1-2, with D tentatively TRBD1 (5 bases). The CDR3 is made up of 13 amino acids. Germline CDR1 is SEHNR and CDR2 is FQNEAQ (reference sequence). V was trimmed by 5 bases and J by 6 bases, leaving 13 bases between them. The CDR3 sequence: CASSQQVVDGYTF. DNA for the CDR3: TGTGCCAGCAGCCAACAGGTCGTCGATGGCTACACCTTC. Combining the CDR3 with reference TRBV7-9 and TRBJ1-2 gives the whole variable domain DTGVSQNPRHKITKRGQNVTFRCDPISEHNRLYWYRQTLGQGPEFLTYFQNEAQLEKSRLLSDRFSAERPKGSFSTLEIQRTEQGDSAMYLCASSQQVVDGYTFGSGTRLTVV.

The sample holds one count of this clone. CDR3 protein: CASSLVWTSVGTDTQYF. In nucleotides, the CDR3 is TGTGCCAGCAGCTTAGTCTGGACTAGCGTAGGCACAGATACGCAGTATTTT. This chain joins TRBV7-8 and TRBJ2-3, with TRBD2 matching 9 bases. Trimming cost V 1 base and J 1 base; bases outside gene matches: 6. CDR3 length equals 17 residues. CDR1 is SGHVS, CDR2 FQNEAQ, per germline.

The chain is built from TRBV5-1 and TRBJ2-7; 7 bases line up with TRBD1. J was trimmed by 5 bases and V by 7 bases; bases with no gene match: 18. This CDR3 contains 16 residues. Germline CDR1 reads SGHRS; CDR2 reads YFSETQ. CDR3 residues: CASHPTRGQGRDEQYF. As DNA, the CDR3 is TGCGCCAGCCATCCTACAAGGGGGCAGGGACGAGACGAGCAGTACTTC.